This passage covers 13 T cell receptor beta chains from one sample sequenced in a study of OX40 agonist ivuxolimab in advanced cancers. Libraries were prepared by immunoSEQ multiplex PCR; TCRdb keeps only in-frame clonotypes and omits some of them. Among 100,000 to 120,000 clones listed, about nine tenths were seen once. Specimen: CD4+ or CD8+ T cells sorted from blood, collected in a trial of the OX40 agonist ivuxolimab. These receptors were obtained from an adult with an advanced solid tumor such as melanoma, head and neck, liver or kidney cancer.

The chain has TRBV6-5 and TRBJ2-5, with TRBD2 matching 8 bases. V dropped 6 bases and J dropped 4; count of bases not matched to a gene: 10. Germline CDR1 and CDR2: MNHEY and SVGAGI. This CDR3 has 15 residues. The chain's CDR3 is CASSPPGLVAETQYF. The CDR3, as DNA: TGTGCCAGCAGCCCACCGGGACTAGTCGCAGAGACCCAGTACTTC.

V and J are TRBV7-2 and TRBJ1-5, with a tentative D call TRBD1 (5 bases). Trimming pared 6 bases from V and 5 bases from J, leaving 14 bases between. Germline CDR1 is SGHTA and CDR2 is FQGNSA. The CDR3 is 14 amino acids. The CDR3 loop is CASRRGGLDQPQHF. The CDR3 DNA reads TGTGCCAGCAGAAGGGGAGGGTTGGATCAGCCCCAGCATTTT.

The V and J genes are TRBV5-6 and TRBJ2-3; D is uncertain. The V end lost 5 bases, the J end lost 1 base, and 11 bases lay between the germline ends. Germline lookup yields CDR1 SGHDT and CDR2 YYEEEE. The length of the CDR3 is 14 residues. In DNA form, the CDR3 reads TGTGCCAGCAGTTGGGGTCCGGGCACAGATACGCAGTATTTT. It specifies CASSWGPGTDTQYF.

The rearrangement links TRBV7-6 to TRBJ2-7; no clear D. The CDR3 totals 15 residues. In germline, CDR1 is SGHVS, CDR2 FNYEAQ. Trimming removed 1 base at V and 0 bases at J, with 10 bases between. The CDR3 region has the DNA TGTGCCAGCAGCTTAGGGGGTGTCAGCTCCTACGAGCAGTACTTC. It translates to CASSLGGVSSYEQYF. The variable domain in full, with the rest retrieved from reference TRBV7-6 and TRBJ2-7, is GAGVSQSPRYKVTKRGQDVALRCDPISGHVSLYWYRQALGQGPEFLTYFNYEAQQDKSGLPNDRFSAERPEGSISTLTIQRTEQRDSAMYRCASSLGGVSSYEQYFGPGTRLTVT.

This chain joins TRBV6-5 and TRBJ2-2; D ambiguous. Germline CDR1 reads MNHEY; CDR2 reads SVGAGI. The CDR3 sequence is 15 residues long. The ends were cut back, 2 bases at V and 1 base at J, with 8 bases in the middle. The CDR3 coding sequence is TGTGCCAGCAGTTACGGGGTGGGGAACACCGGGGAGCTGTTTTTT. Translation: CASSYGVGNTGELFF.

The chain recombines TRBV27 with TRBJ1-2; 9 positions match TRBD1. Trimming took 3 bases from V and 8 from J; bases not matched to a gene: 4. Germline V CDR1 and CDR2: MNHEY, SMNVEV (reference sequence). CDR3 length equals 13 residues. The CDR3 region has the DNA TGTGCCAGCAGTTTCCGACAGGGGGGGGGCTACACCTTC. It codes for CASSFRQGGGYTF.

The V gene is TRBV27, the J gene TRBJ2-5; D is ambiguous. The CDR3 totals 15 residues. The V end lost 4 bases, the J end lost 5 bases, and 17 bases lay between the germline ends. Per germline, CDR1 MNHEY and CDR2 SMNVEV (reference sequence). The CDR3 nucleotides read TGTGCCAGCAGTTCGTTCGGTAATAGCCGGGAGACCCAGTACTTC. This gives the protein CASSSFGNSRETQYF.

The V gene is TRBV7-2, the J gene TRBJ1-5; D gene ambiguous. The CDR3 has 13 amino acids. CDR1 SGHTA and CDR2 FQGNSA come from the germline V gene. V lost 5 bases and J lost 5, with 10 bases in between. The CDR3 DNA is TGTGCCAGCAGCCCCCGAAGGGATCAGCCCCAGCATTTT. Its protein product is CASSPRRDQPQHF.

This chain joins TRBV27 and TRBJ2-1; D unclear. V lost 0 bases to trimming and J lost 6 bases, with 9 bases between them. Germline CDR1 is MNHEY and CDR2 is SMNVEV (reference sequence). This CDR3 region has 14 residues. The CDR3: CASSLSDLINEQFF. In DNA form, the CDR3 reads TGTGCCAGCAGTTTATCAGACCTGATCAATGAGCAGTTCTTC.

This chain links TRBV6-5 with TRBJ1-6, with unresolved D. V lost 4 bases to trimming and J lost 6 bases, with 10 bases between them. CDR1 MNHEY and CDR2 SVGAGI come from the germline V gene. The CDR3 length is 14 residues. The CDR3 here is CASSSAATNSPLHF. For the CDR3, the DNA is TGTGCCAGCAGTTCGGCAGCCACTAATTCACCCCTCCACTTT.

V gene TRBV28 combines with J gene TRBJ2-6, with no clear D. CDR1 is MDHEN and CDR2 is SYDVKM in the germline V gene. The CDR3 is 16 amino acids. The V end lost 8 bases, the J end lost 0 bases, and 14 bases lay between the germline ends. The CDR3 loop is CASLGVGNSGANVLTF. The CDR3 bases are TGTGCCAGCTTAGGTGTGGGCAACTCTGGGGCCAACGTCCTGACTTTC.

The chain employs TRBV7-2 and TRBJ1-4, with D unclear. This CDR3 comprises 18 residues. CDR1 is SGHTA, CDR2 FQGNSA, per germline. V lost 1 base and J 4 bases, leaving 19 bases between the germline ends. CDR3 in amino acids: CASSLVAPSGRGNEKLFF. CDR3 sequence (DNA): TGTGCCAGCAGCTTAGTTGCCCCCAGCGGTCGGGGTAATGAAAAACTGTTTTTT. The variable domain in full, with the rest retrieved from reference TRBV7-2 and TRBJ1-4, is GAGVSQSPSNKVTEKGKDVELRCDPISGHTALYWYRQSLGQGLEFLIYFQGNSAPDKSGLPSDRFSAERTGGSVSTLTIQRTQQEDSAVYLCASSLVAPSGRGNEKLFFGSGTQLSVL.

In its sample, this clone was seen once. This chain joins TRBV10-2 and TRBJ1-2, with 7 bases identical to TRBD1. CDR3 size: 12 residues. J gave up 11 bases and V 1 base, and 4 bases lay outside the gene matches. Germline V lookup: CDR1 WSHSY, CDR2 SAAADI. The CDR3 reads CASSEFGTDYTF. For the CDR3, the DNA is TGCGCCAGCAGTGAGTTTGGGACAGATTACACCTTC.